These 18 T cell receptor beta chains share one sample of origin, sequenced in a study of PD-1 blockade in classical Hodgkin lymphoma. This sample's time point: cycle 4 day 1 (C4D1), after less than 7 weeks of nivolumab. There was relapse after autologous stem cell transplantation in every patient, and there was variation in brentuximab vedotin exposure. Magnetic negative selection purified CD4+ T cells from thawed PBMCs. Assay used: immunoSEQ multiplex PCR; TCRdb lists only in-frame clones, some missing. The sample has around 37,000 clones, 92% seen once. The specimen was CD4+ T cells from blood, collected before the fourth cycle of nivolumab. Source of these receptors: a human donor with classical Hodgkin lymphoma.

This clone was seen a single time. CDR3 sequence (DNA): TGTGCCAGCAGTGAAGCGGGTGTCAAGGGAGGCGAGCAGTACTTC. It encodes CASSEAGVKGGEQYF. This sequence joins TRBV2 and TRBJ2-7, with D tentatively TRBD2 (6 bases). Trimming removed 0 bases at V and 6 bases at J, with 15 bases between. CDR1 is SNHLY and CDR2 is FYNNEI in the germline V gene. This CDR3 contains 15 residues.

CDR3 DNA: TGTGCCTGGAGTCTTCCAGGGATGAACACTGAAGCTTTCTTT. Encoded protein: CAWSLPGMNTEAFF. This chain uses TRBV30 with TRBJ1-1; a possible D gene is TRBD1 (5 bases). This CDR3 has 14 amino acids. Germline values: CDR1 GTSNPN, CDR2 SVGIG (reference sequence). V gave up 2 bases and J gave up 0 bases, with 10 bases separating them. The full variable domain, in which reference TRBV30 and TRBJ1-1 provide the parts outside the CDR3, is SQTIHQWPATLVQPVGSPLSLECTVEGTSNPNLYWYRQAAGRGLQLLFYSVGIGQISSEVPQNLSASRPQDRQFILSSKKLLLSDSGFYLCAWSLPGMNTEAFFGQGTRLTVV.

The rearrangement joins TRBV9 to TRBJ2-3; TRBD1 matches at 7 bases. The CDR3 is made up of 14 amino acids. Trimming removed 4 bases from V and 2 bases from J; junction bases left unmatched: 4. Germline CDR1 is SGDLS and CDR2 is YYNGEE. DNA for the CDR3: TGTGCCAGCAGCCCGGGACAGCCCACAGATACGCAGTATTTT. As protein: CASSPGQPTDTQYF.

The CDR3, as DNA: TGTGCCAGCAGCTTTAGTTCTGCGAACACTGAAGCTTTCTTT. Translated, it gives CASSFSSANTEAFF. The chain uses TRBV7-3 and TRBJ1-1; D is unresolved. Germline CDR1 and CDR2: SGHTA and FQGTGA. Deletions cut 3 bases from V and 1 base from J, with 9 bases between. The CDR3 is 14 residues long.

This clone was found once. V gene TRBV6-6 combines with J gene TRBJ2-7; D possibly matches TRBD1 or TRBD2 (6 bases each). The length of the CDR3 is 15 residues. V was pared by 2 bases and J by 3 bases, with 14 bases between. The V gene's germline CDR1 is MNHNY and CDR2 SVGAGI (reference sequence). The CDR3 is CASSYPHRGHYEQYF. CDR3 sequence (DNA): TGTGCCAGCAGTTACCCCCATCGGGGGCACTACGAGCAGTACTTC.

CDR3 coding DNA: TGCAGCGTTGGGGGCAGAGGGGGCCAAGAGACCCAGTACTTC. This gives the protein CSVGGRGGQETQYF. V and J are TRBV29-1 and TRBJ2-5; D might be TRBD1 (6 bases). Trimming removed 4 bases from V and 1 base from J, with 13 bases in between. The CDR3 length is 14 residues. The germline gives CDR1 SQVTM, CDR2 ANQGSEA.

This chain connects TRBV7-8 to TRBJ2-2; weak D call: TRBD1 (6 bases). Germline CDR1 reads SGHVS; CDR2 reads FQNEAQ. This CDR3 has 19 residues. The V and J ends lost 4 bases and 2 bases respectively, with 23 bases between them. The CDR3 reads CASSSRRRPGTINTGELFF. CDR3 in DNA: TGTGCCAGCAGCTCTAGGAGACGCCCCGGGACAATCAACACCGGGGAGCTGTTTTTT.

This chain joins TRBV28 and TRBJ1-5; TRBD1 matches 7 bases. V lost 5 bases and J lost 4; bases outside the gene matches: 8. Germline values: CDR1 MDHEN, CDR2 SYDVKM. The CDR3 contains 15 residues. CDR3 residues: CASSERDSPNQPQHF. In DNA form, the CDR3 reads TGTGCCAGCAGTGAACGGGACAGCCCTAATCAGCCCCAGCATTTT.

Only one count was recorded for this clone. V gene TRBV28 combines with J gene TRBJ1-2; 7 nucleotides match TRBD1. V was pared by 6 bases and J by 5 bases, with 9 bases of the junction left unmatched. The CDR3 covers 14 residues. Germline values: CDR1 MDHEN, CDR2 SYDVKM. CDR3 in amino acids: CASSPPGTAYGYTF. The CDR3 bases are TGTGCCAGCAGCCCCCCCGGGACAGCGTATGGCTACACCTTC.

The V and J genes are TRBV19 and TRBJ2-7, with D possibly being TRBD1 or TRBD2 (6 bases each). The germline V gene has CDR1 LNHDA and CDR2 SQIVND (reference sequence). This CDR3 comprises 14 residues. CDR3 sequence: CASSGGPGPYEQYF. CDR3 in DNA: TGTGCGAGTTCTGGGGGGCCGGGGCCCTACGAGCAGTACTTC.

The chain's CDR3 is CASSYRQGTYEQYF. CDR3 in DNA: TGTGCCAGCAGTTACCGACAGGGGACCTACGAGCAGTACTTC. The chain has TRBV6-5 and TRBJ2-7; 8 bases fit TRBD1. This CDR3 region has 14 residues. V lost 2 bases and J lost 2; bases outside the gene matches: 2. Germline V CDR1 and CDR2: MNHEY, SVGAGI.

The V gene is TRBV7-9, the J gene TRBJ2-3; 9 bases fit TRBD2. The junction had 6 bases not matched to a gene; V was cut back by 1 base and J by 4 bases. This CDR3 is 16 amino acids long. CDR1 is SEHNR and CDR2 is FQNEAQ in the germline V gene (reference sequence). Here the CDR3 reads CASSLVLAGDPDTQYF. As DNA, the CDR3 is TGTGCCAGCAGCTTAGTATTAGCGGGAGACCCAGATACGCAGTATTTT.

J is TRBJ2-2 and V is TRBV5-5; no clear D. Germline V gene data show CDR1 as SGHKS and CDR2 as YYEKEE (reference sequence). V lost 0 bases and J lost 0, with 6 bases in between. This CDR3 is built from 15 residues. The DNA of the CDR3 is TGTGCCAGCAGCTTGGAACACTCGAACACCGGGGAGCTGTTTTTT. Translation: CASSLEHSNTGELFF.

The gene calls are TRBV6-5 and TRBJ2-1, with D perhaps TRBD2 (6 bases). Trimming removed 5 bases at V and 2 bases at J, with 13 bases between. Germline V CDR1 and CDR2: MNHEY, SVGAGI. The CDR3 has 15 residues. The CDR3 DNA reads as TGTGCCAGCAGTCCGGGACTGGGAACCTACAATGAGCAGTTCTTC. This gives the protein CASSPGLGTYNEQFF.

V usage is TRBV28 and J usage is TRBJ1-1, with D perhaps matching TRBD1 (5 bases). Germline V lookup: CDR1 MDHEN, CDR2 SYDVKM. The CDR3 has 12 amino acids. V lost 8 bases, J lost 7 bases, and 14 bases lay in between. For the CDR3, the DNA is TGTGCCAGCCGATCGGGGGTTGATGAAGCTTTCTTT. Translation gives CASRSGVDEAFF. Full variable domain (remainder filled in from reference TRBV28 and TRBJ1-1): DVKVTQSSRYLVKRTGEKVFLECVQDMDHENMFWYRQDPGLGLRLIYFSYDVKMKEKGDIPEGYSVSREKKERFSLILESASTNQTSMYLCASRSGVDEAFFGQGTRLTVV.

The V call is TRBV6-4, the J call TRBJ2-2; D is perhaps TRBD2 (5 bases). This CDR3 comprises 13 residues. From germline, CDR1 is MRHNA and CDR2 SNTAGT. V lost 4 bases and J 6 bases, leaving 9 bases between the germline ends. CDR3 protein: CASSGPRAGELFF. In DNA form, the CDR3 reads TGTGCCAGCAGTGGCCCGCGGGCCGGGGAGCTGTTTTTT.

The count of this clone is one. J is TRBJ2-7 and V is TRBV9; TRBD2 agrees at 9 bases. This CDR3 contains 16 residues. V was pared by 0 bases and J by 2 bases, with 6 bases of the junction left unmatched. CDR1 SGDLS and CDR2 YYNGEE come from the germline V gene. This CDR3 is CASSVARLAGTYEQYF. In DNA, the CDR3 is TGTGCCAGCAGCGTAGCACGGCTAGCGGGAACCTACGAGCAGTACTTC. Full variable domain (missing parts from reference TRBV9 and TRBJ2-7): DSGVTQTPKHLITATGQRVTLRCSPRSGDLSVYWYQQSLDQGLQFLIQYYNGEERAKGNILERFSAQQFPDLHSELNLSSLELGDSALYFCASSVARLAGTYEQYFGPGTRLTVT.

This chain connects TRBV28 to TRBJ2-3, with TRBD1 identical over 7 bases. This CDR3 spans 15 amino acids. Germline CDR1 is MDHEN and CDR2 is SYDVKM. Trimming took 8 bases from V and 3 from J; bases not matched to a gene: 11. This CDR3 is CASALQGLGTDTQYF. Here the CDR3 DNA reads TGTGCCAGCGCCTTACAGGGGCTGGGAACAGATACGCAGTATTTT.